This TCR beta chain was identified during a study of cytomegalovirus exposure and HLA in healthy donors. Study-wide results and caveats: Earlier analysis yielded a pattern in which most TCR beta V segments were productive about 87% or about 30% of the time.

A word on this clone: Its target is unknown.

Primers included in the PCR were 60 Vbeta and 13 Jbeta primers. The table came from immunoSEQ multiplex PCR; TCRdb's copy has only in-frame clones and leaves some out. The sample includes roughly 240,000 clones, about 88% of them seen just once. The receptor comes from a girl aged 2 to 10 in good health and CMV-seronegative. Sample: PBMCs.

The CDR3 loop reads CASSQDGVNGELFF. In DNA form, the CDR3 reads TGTGCCAGCAGCCAAGACGGAGTGAACGGGGAGCTGTTTTTT. This chain links TRBV4-2 with TRBJ2-2, with D unclear. Deletions cut 0 bases from V and 7 bases from J, with 9 bases between. Germline V gene lookup returns CDR1 LGHNA and CDR2 YNFKEQ. The CDR3 runs 14 residues.